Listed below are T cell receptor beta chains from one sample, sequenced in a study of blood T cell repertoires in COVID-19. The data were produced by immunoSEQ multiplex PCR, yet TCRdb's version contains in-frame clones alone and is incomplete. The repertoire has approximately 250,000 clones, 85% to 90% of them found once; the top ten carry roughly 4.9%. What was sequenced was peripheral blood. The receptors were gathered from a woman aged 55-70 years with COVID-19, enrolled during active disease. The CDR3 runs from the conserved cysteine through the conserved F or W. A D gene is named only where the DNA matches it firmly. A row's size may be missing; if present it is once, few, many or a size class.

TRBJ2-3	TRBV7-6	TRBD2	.	TGTGCCAGCAGCCAGGCCGGGACTAGCGGGAGTGATACGCAGTATTTT	CASSQAGTSGSDTQYF
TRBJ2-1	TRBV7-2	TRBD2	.	TGTGCCAGCAGCTTAGGGACTAGCCGCGTTAATGAGCAGTTCTTC	CASSLGTSRVNEQFF
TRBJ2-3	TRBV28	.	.	TGTGCCAGCAGGACGGGACTCTCCACAGATACGCAGTATTTT	CASRTGLSTDTQYF
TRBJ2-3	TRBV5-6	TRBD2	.	TGTGCCAGCAGCTTGATGGCTAGCGGGCTGGATTTGTTGGATACGCAGTATTTT	CASSLMASGLDLLDTQYF
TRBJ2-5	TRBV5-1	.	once	TGCGCCAGCAACCCCGGCGGCGCCTTTTGGGAGACCCAGTACTTC	CASNPGGAFWETQYF
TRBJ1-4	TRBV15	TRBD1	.	TGTGCCACCAGCAGAGAGTTGAGACAGGGTGCTTTTACGGGCGGGGAAAAACTGTTTTTT	CATSRELRQGAFTGGEKLFF
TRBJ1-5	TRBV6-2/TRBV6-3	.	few	TGTGCCAGCAGTTACCTTCGACAGAAAAATCAGCCCCAGCATTTT	CASSYLRQKNQPQHF
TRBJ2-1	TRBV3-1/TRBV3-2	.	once	TGTGCCAGCAGCCAAGATCTATCCAGGCCCAATGAGCAGTTCTTC	CASSQDLSRPNEQFF
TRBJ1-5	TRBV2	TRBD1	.	TGTGCCAGCAGTGAGAGGGGGCTTCAGCCCCAGCATTTT	CASSERGLQPQHF
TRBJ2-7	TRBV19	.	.	TGTACCAGTAGCTGGGACTCCCGTGAGCAGTACTTC	CTSSWDSREQYF
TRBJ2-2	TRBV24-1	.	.	TGTGCCACCAGGGTTAGCGGAGGCGCCGGGGAGCTGTTTTTT	CATRVSGGAGELFF
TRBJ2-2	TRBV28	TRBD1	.	TGTGCCAGCAGTCGAGCCGGGACAGGGGACGGGGAGCTGTTTTTT	CASSRAGTGDGELFF
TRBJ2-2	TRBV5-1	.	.	TGCGCCAGCAGCTTGGTACCGGGATTCTTTGAGAGAGCCGGGGAGCTGTTTTTT	CASSLVPGFFERAGELFF
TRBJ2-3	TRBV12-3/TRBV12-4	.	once	TGTGCCAGCAACAGCCAGGATACGCAGTATTTT	CASNSQDTQYF
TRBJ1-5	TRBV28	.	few	TGTGCCAGCAGGCCCGCACAGGGTTACGGGCCTCAGCCCCAGCATTTT	CASRPAQGYGPQPQHF
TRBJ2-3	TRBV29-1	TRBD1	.	TGCAGCGTGGTTCCGGGACAGGGTGCAGATACGCAGTATTTT	CSVVPGQGADTQYF
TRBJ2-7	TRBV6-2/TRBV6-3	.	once	TGTGCCAGCAGCCCCCTAACCTACGAGCAGTACTTC	CASSPLTYEQYF
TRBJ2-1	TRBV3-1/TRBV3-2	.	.	TGTGCCAGCAGCCAAGATGCGGCCACATACAATGAGCAGTTCTTC	CASSQDAATYNEQFF
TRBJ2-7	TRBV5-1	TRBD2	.	TGCGCCAGCAGCGAGGGTCGCGGGAGGGCCTACGAGCAGTACTTC	CASSEGRGRAYEQYF
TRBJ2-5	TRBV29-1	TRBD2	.	TGCAGCGACGATGGCGGGAGGGGGTCGGAGACCCAGTACTTC	CSDDGGRGSETQYF
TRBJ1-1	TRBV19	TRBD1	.	TGTGCCAGTACCCTGCAGGGGGACGGCACTGAAGCTTTCTTT	CASTLQGDGTEAFF
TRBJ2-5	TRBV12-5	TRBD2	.	TGTGCTAGTGGTTTCTCCGGGACTAGAGAAGAGACCCAGTACTTC	CASGFSGTREETQYF
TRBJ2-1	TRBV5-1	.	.	TGCGCCAGCAGCTTATCTAGCGTTAGTGAGCAGTTCTTC	CASSLSSVSEQFF
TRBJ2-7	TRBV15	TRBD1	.	TGTGCCACCAGCAGAGATTGGGACAGGGGAGTTTTCTACGAGCAGTACTTC	CATSRDWDRGVFYEQYF
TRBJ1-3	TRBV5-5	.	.	TGTGCCAGCAGCTTTGCGTCGGGGGGAAACACCATATATTTT	CASSFASGGNTIYF
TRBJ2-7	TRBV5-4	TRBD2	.	TGTGCCAGCAGCCGGGGGGGAGGACTAGCGGGACTTGGGAGATACGAGCAGTACTTC	CASSRGGGLAGLGRYEQYF
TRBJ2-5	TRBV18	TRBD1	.	TGTGCCAGCTCACCGACTGGACAGGCAGGAGAGACCCAGTACTTC	CASSPTGQAGETQYF
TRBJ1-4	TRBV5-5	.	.	TGTGCCAGCAGCTCCGACAGGACGGCAACTAATGAAAAACTGTTTTTT	CASSSDRTATNEKLFF
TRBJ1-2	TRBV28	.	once	TGTGCCAGCAGTTTACCGAGGACAGTCTATGGCTACACCTTC	CASSLPRTVYGYTF
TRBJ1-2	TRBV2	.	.	TGTGCCACCCGTGCAGGGCACTATGGCTACACCTTC	CATRAGHYGYTF
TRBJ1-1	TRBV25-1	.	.	TGTGCCAGCAGTGGGGTTGGGGCGGATACTGAAGCTTTCTTT	CASSGVGADTEAFF
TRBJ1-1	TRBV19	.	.	TGTGCCAGTAGTAGGGGAGGGGGGACGGCGAACACTGAAGCTTTCTTT	CASSRGGGTANTEAFF
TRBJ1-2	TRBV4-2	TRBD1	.	TGTGCCAGCAGCCAGGACAGGCGGATGGGGTATGGCTACACCTTC	CASSQDRRMGYGYTF
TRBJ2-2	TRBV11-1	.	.	TGTGCCAGCAGCTTGGACTTATCGAACACCGGGGAGCTGTTTTTT	CASSLDLSNTGELFF
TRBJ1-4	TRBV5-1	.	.	TGCGCCAGCAGCTTGGGGCTGACTAATGAAAAACTGTTTTTT	CASSLGLTNEKLFF
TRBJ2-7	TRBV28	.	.	TGTGCCAGCAGCCGACAGACCCTCGAGCAGTACTTC	CASSRQTLEQYF
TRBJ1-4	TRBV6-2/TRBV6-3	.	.	TGTGCCAGCAGTTACAGTAGGACGGGGACTAATGAAAAACTGTTTTTT	CASSYSRTGTNEKLFF
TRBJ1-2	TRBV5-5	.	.	TGTGCCAGCAGCTTGGCCGGACAAAACTATGGCTACACCTTC	CASSLAGQNYGYTF
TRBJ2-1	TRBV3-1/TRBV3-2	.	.	TGTGCCAGCAGCCAAGTGACAGCCTACAATGAGCAGTTCTTC	CASSQVTAYNEQFF
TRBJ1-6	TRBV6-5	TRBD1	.	TGTGCCAGCAGAGCGGACAGGGGAAATTCACCCCTCCACTTT	CASRADRGNSPLHF
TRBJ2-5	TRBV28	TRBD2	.	TGTGCCAGCAGCCGGCCGGGACTAGCGGGAGCCGAGACCCAGTACTTC	CASSRPGLAGAETQYF
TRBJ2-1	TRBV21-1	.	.	TGTGCCAGCAGCAAGCAAAAGCTTCCCTACAATGAGCAGTTCTTC	CASSKQKLPYNEQFF
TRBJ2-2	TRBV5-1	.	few	TGCGCCAGCAGCTACCGTGGGGGGATACAGGAAAAAAACACCGGGGAGCTGTTTTTT	CASSYRGGIQEKNTGELFF
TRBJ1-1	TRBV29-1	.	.	TGCAGCGTAAAACAGGGAAGAATAACTGAAGCTTTCTTT	CSVKQGRITEAFF
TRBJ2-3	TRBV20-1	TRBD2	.	TGCAGTGCTAGTATGAGCGGGAGAGGCACAGATACGCAGTATTTT	CSASMSGRGTDTQYF
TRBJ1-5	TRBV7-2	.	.	TGTGCCAGCAGCCTAATAAACAGGGAGCAGCCCCAGCATTTT	CASSLINREQPQHF
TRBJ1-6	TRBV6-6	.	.	TGTGCCAGCAGTTACTCGTTCAGTTCGCCCCTCCACTTT	CASSYSFSSPLHF
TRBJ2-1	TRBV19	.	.	TGTGCCAGTAGTATCTCGGGGGGCGAAAACAATGAGCAGTTCTTC	CASSISGGENNEQFF
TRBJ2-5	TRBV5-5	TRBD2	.	TGTGCCAGCAGCTTGGCGCCCGGGACTAGCGGCCAAGAGACCCAGTACTTC	CASSLAPGTSGQETQYF
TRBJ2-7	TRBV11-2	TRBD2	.	TGTGCCAGCAGCCGCCGACGGACTAGCGGGAGGTTCGACTACGAGCAGTACTTC	CASSRRRTSGRFDYEQYF
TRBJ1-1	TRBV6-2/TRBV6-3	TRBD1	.	TGTGCCAGCAGTTACGGGGACAGTCGCTTTGAAGCTTTCTTT	CASSYGDSRFEAFF
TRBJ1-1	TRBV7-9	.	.	TGTGCCAGCAGCCAGACATCGAACACTGAAGCTTTCTTT	CASSQTSNTEAFF
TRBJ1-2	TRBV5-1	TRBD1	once	TGCGCCAGCAGCAGGGACAGGCCTAACTATGGCTACACCTTC	CASSRDRPNYGYTF
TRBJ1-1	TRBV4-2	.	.	TGTGCCAGCAGCCAAGGCCCCCACGGTAACACTGAAGCTTTCTTT	CASSQGPHGNTEAFF
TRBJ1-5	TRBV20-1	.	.	TGCAGTGCTAGTGATACAGGCTACAATCAGCCCCAGCATTTT	CSASDTGYNQPQHF